The 10 T cell receptor beta chains reported below all come from one sample, sequenced in a study of blood T cell repertoires in COVID-19. Method: immunoSEQ multiplex PCR; TCRdb's copy keeps in-frame clones and lacks some. The sample yields about 110,000 clones, around 86% seen once. Sequences were obtained from peripheral blood. The receptors derive from a man aged 65-85 years with acute or convalescent COVID-19.

This sequence joins TRBV5-1 and TRBJ2-1; D possibly corresponds to TRBD2 (6 bases). The V gene's germline CDR1 is SGHRS and CDR2 YFSETQ. This CDR3 is 14 amino acids long. V was clipped by 0 bases and J by 7 bases, with 11 bases between them. The CDR3 is CASSLAGGENEQFF. As DNA, the CDR3 is TGCGCCAGCAGCTTGGCCGGCGGGGAGAATGAGCAGTTCTTC.

V usage is TRBV30 and J usage is TRBJ2-7; TRBD1 aligns across 8 bases. V lost 6 bases, J lost 1 base, and 2 bases stayed unmatched. Germline V gene data show CDR1 as GTSNPN and CDR2 as SVGIG (reference sequence). The CDR3 runs to 12 residues. The CDR3 reads CACRDRSYEQYF. The CDR3 DNA reads TGTGCCTGTAGGGACAGGTCCTACGAGCAGTACTTC.

The V gene is TRBV4-1, the J gene TRBJ1-5; no reliable D call. The CDR3 extends over 19 amino acids. Deletions cut 1 base from V and 0 bases from J, with 19 bases between. Looked up from germline, CDR1 is MGHRA and CDR2 is YSYEKL. Here the CDR3 reads CASSQAITQRRYSNQPQHF. CDR3 nucleotide sequence: TGCGCCAGCAGCCAAGCGATTACTCAGCGACGCTATAGCAATCAGCCCCAGCATTTT.

J is TRBJ1-5 and V is TRBV28, with D uncertain. The CDR3 has 14 residues. V was cut by 1 base and J by 2 bases, with 6 bases left in between. Per germline, CDR1 MDHEN and CDR2 SYDVKM. The CDR3 reads CASSLFSGNQPQHF. The CDR3 nucleotides are TGTGCCAGCAGTTTATTTTCAGGCAATCAGCCCCAGCATTTT.

V gene TRBV10-2 combines with J gene TRBJ1-2, with D hard to call. The CDR3 totals 14 residues. Per germline, CDR1 WSHSY and CDR2 SAAADI. V dropped 7 bases and J dropped 2 bases, with 14 bases sitting between them. The chain's CDR3 is CASTPREGNYGYTF. CDR3 nucleotide sequence: TGCGCCAGCACCCCCCGCGAGGGAAACTATGGCTACACCTTC.

This chain links TRBV29-1 with TRBJ1-3, with D tentatively TRBD1 (5 bases). The CDR3 contains 13 residues. Germline V gene data show CDR1 as SQVTM and CDR2 as ANQGSEA. Trimming cost V 5 bases and J 0 bases, with 8 bases left between them. This CDR3 reads CSVMTVSGNTIYF. Written as DNA, the CDR3 is TGCAGCGTTATGACAGTCTCTGGAAACACCATATATTTT.

V is TRBV10-3 and J is TRBJ2-5; perhaps TRBD1 as D (7 bases). CDR3 size: 15 residues. Germline CDR1 and CDR2: ENHRY and SYGVKD. Deletions cut 6 bases from V and 3 bases from J, with 17 bases between. As DNA, the CDR3 is TGTGCCATCAGGGAGGGTGAGGGGGCAAAAGAGACCCAGTACTTC. It is translated as CAIREGEGAKETQYF.

The chain links TRBV15 to TRBJ1-2; 9 bases align to TRBD1. The CDR3 is 16 residues long. J was trimmed by 1 base and V by 0 bases; bases with no gene match: 3. Germline lookup yields CDR1 LNHNV and CDR2 YYDKDF (reference sequence). In DNA form, the CDR3 reads TGTGCCACCAGCAGAGATATGACAGGGGGTAACTATGGCTACACCTTC. It yields the protein CATSRDMTGGNYGYTF.

The sample holds a few counts of this clone. Other DNA sequences of this sample code for an identical CDR3. The rearrangement links TRBV5-1 to TRBJ1-5; D uncertain. Germline loops: CDR1 SGHRS, CDR2 YFSETQ. The CDR3 runs to 15 residues. V was clipped by 0 bases and J by 3 bases, with 10 bases between them. The CDR3 DNA reads TGCGCCAGCAGCTTGGGTGGGGAGCTCAATCAGCCCCAGCATTTT. This sequence encodes CASSLGGELNQPQHF.

The genes are TRBV6-5 and TRBJ2-7, with D maybe TRBD2 (6 bases). There are 13 residues in the CDR3. Germline V gives CDR1 MNHEY, CDR2 SVGAGI. Trimming removed 2 bases at V and 3 bases at J, with 8 bases between. The CDR3 protein is CASSYAGGYEQYF. The CDR3 DNA sequence: TGTGCCAGCAGTTACGCCGGGGGCTACGAGCAGTACTTC.